Given below is one T cell receptor beta chain in context. Self-reported history from a screening survey and questionnaire set each donor's cohort. The recovered donors of Cohort 3 showed two negative PCRs, clearance, or symptom resolution. This entry belongs to a study of blood T cell repertoires in COVID-19. Turning to the study itself: Researchers got acute and convalescent COVID-19 samples from the United States, Italy and Spain.

In the authors' methods: Nucleated cell number was recorded as an estimate derived from reference gene primer amplification. Method: immunoSEQ multiplex PCR; TCRdb's copy keeps in-frame clones and lacks some. V and J calls and clone size follow that table, whereas D and trimming were derived from the DNA. The data show around 300,000 clones, 75% to 90% seen once. CDR1 and CDR2 from the germline V gene are MGHRA and YSYEKL. The trim removed 3 bases at V and 1 base at J, leaving 6 bases unmatched. The length of the CDR3 is 15 residues. This clonotype was sampled from a middle-aged woman who had recovered from COVID-19. The gene calls are TRBV4-1 and TRBJ2-7, with TRBD1 matching over 7 bases. The material sequenced was PBMCs or T cells enriched from blood (not recorded which). CDR3 residues: CASSHGPDRSYEQYF. The CDR3 DNA follows: TGCGCCAGCAGCCACGGACCGGACAGGTCCTACGAGCAGTACTTC.